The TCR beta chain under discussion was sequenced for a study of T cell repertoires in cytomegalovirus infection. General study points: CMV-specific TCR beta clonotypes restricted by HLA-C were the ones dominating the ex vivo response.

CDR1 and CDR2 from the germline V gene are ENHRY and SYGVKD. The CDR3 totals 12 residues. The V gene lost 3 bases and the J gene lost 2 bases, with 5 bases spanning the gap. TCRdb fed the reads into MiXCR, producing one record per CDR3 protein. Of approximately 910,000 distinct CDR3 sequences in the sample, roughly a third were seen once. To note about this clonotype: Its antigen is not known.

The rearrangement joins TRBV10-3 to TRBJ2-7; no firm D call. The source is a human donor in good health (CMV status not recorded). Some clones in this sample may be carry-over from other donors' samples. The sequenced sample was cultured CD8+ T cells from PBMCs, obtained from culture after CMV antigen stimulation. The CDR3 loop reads CAISDRTYEQYV. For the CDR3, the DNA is TGTGCCATCAGTGATCGCACCTACGAGCAGTACGTC.